This record covers a single T cell receptor (beta chain). The data stem from a study of blood T cell repertoires in COVID-19. Study overall: The cDNA or gDNA used as material had been derived from T cells, B-cell-depleted T cells, or PBMCs.

Original analysis: Quantification of nucleated cells was approximated via reference gene primer amplification. The table came from immunoSEQ multiplex PCR; TCRdb's copy has only in-frame clones and leaves some out. Clone size and V and J calls were adopted from that table, with D and trimming inferred from the DNA. The data hold roughly 250,000 clones, with around 85% observed a single time. Trimming cost V 6 bases and J 8 bases; bases outside gene matches: 7. Germline assignment: CDR1 MNHEY and CDR2 SVGAGI. The CDR3 has 13 residues. Specimen: peripheral blood. The receptor comes from a woman older than 75 with acute or convalescent COVID-19. The genes are TRBV6-5 and TRBJ2-3, with 8 bases matching TRBD2. CDR3 protein: CASRGGGHTTQYF. DNA for the CDR3: TGTGCCAGCAGGGGCGGGGGGCATACTACGCAGTATTTT.